This TCR beta chain was observed in a study of OX40 agonist ivuxolimab in advanced cancers. In the study overall: The costimulatory receptor OX40 (CD134) was targeted by ivuxolimab, a fully human IgG2 agonistic monoclonal antibody. Patients were allowed to have had prior anti-PD-1, anti-PD-L1 or anti-CTLA-4 therapy, and approximately 37% of the dose-escalation patients had been treated with checkpoint inhibitors. The purpose of peripheral TCRbeta sequencing was to test whether ivuxolimab changed TCR sequence diversity and led to clonal T-cell expansion. The paper covers the monotherapy dose-escalation part of the phase I ivuxolimab trial, which included N ≈ 57 patients. Among the 50 to 55 dose-escalation patients, approximately 20 had hepatocellular carcinoma, roughly 15 melanoma, 9 renal cell carcinoma and 9 head and neck cancer. Partial responses occurred in three dose-escalation patients, of whom one had hepatocellular carcinoma and two had cutaneous melanoma. The dose-escalation cohort was about 87% male with a mean age of about 58 years, ranging from roughly 20 to 80. Intravenous ivuxolimab was administered to patients every 2 weeks at six dose levels: 0.01, 0.1, 0.3, 1.5, 3 and 10 mg/kg.

Of note for this clone: Its recognized antigen is unknown. Base qualities are not provided; no much larger clone lies one nucleotide away.

Here is what the overall study found, with its caveats: In the 0.1-3.0 mg/kg groups, partial responders had among the lowest normalized peripheral clonal expansion, particularly in CD8+ T cells. On average, CD8+ T cells showed more expanded clones than CD4+ T cells after ivuxolimab. At doses of 0.1 to 3.0 mg/kg, clonal expansion of both CD4+ and CD8+ T cells in blood was seen between baseline and week 6. The antigen specificity of the clonally expanded peripheral T cells was not determined. Low levels of normalized T-cell clonal expansion were also seen in some patients who did not respond.

Patients with a history of autoimmune disease or receiving systemic immunosuppression were excluded from the trial. Peripheral blood for TCR sequencing was collected from all dose cohorts at baseline, on cycle 4 day 1, and on cycle 7 day 1. The samples were drawn from a first-in-human, open-label, multicenter phase I dose-escalation trial of ivuxolimab. The trial enrolled adults with locally advanced or metastatic head and neck squamous cell, hepatocellular, melanoma or renal cell carcinoma. Before TCR sequencing, CD4+ T cells and CD8+ T cells from peripheral blood were sorted into separate populations. For CDR1 and CDR2, the germline V gene lists MNHNS and SASEGT. Taken from cysteine to phenylalanine, the CDR3 has 15 residues. Left in the record is the CDR3 DNA by itself, 45 bases read in frame from the first base. The V end loses 5 bases and the J end loses 2 bases, and a stretch of 16 bases separates them.

For sequencing of the TCRbeta CDR3 region, genomic DNA was extracted from the sorted cells. The immunoSEQ Assay was used for sequencing of TCRbeta CDR3 regions. TCRdb mirrors the immuneACCESS table, restricted to in-frame sequences. Some clones are absent from its copies; in checked studies, under half trace to an unresolved V gene, and the reason for the others is unknown. The sample table lists tens of thousands of clones, around 83% of them with a count of one. Around 1.4% of the sample lies in the top ten. This receptor chain uses TRBV6-1 and TRBJ2-7; perhaps TRBD1 is the D gene, with 5 bases matching. Source: CD4+ or CD8+ T cells sorted from blood, taken in a trial of the OX40 agonist ivuxolimab. The receptor was isolated from an adult with an advanced solid tumor such as melanoma, head and neck, liver or kidney cancer. The sequenced DNA: TGTGCCAGCAGTTCCCCGTCTAGGGGAACCTACGAGCAGTACTTC. It is translated as CASSSPSRGTYEQYF.